Listed below are T cell receptor beta chains from one sample, sequenced in a study of CD8+ T cells in alopecia areata. Sequencing was performed with immunoSEQ multiplex PCR; in TCRdb, only in-frame clones are kept and a portion is missing. The sample carries 75,000 to 100,000 clones, about two thirds recorded once. Source: CD8+ T cells sorted from blood, taken between weeks 43 and 45, from a patient treated with tofacitinib. The receptors were sampled from a human donor with alopecia areata. The CDR3 runs from the conserved cysteine through the conserved F or W. The D gene is left open where the match is weak. The listing skips clone size in some rows; elsewhere it reads once, few, many or a size class.

d_call,clone_size,v_call,j_call,cdr3_nt,cdr3_aa
.,.,TRBV27,TRBJ1-5,TGTGCCAGCAGTTTGGGGGGGATCAATCAGCCCCAGCATTTT,CASSLGGINQPQHF
.,.,TRBV5-6,TRBJ2-7,TGTGCCAGCAGCTACGGACCCGGTGCCGTGAACGGCGCCTACGAGCAGTACTTC,CASSYGPGAVNGAYEQYF
TRBD1,.,TRBV29-1,TRBJ1-2,TGCAGCGTCAGACAGGGGAACTATGGCTACACCTTC,CSVRQGNYGYTF
.,many,TRBV7-2,TRBJ1-4,TGTGCCAGCAGCTTAGGACAGGCGAACGAAAAACTGTTTTTT,CASSLGQANEKLFF
.,.,TRBV29-1,TRBJ2-7,TGCAGCGTTGAATCGGGGACCTACGAGCAGTACTTC,CSVESGTYEQYF
.,.,TRBV29-1,TRBJ2-2,TGCAGCGCTTACTTAAACACCGGGGAGCTGTTTTTT,CSAYLNTGELFF
.,.,TRBV7-9,TRBJ1-6,TGTGCCAGCAGCTTAGGTCCTCCTAGGGATTCACCCCTCCACTTT,CASSLGPPRDSPLHF
TRBD1,.,TRBV25-1,TRBJ1-1,TGTGCCAGCAGGGACAGGGGCACTGAAGCTTTCTTT,CASRDRGTEAFF
.,.,TRBV7-9,TRBJ1-6,TGTGCCAGCAGTTTGGACACATCACCCCTCCACTTT,CASSLDTSPLHF
TRBD1,.,TRBV7-2,TRBJ1-5,TGTGCCAGCAGCGCAGGGGGGAATCAGCCCCAGCATTTT,CASSAGGNQPQHF
TRBD2,few,TRBV15,TRBJ2-2,TGTGCCACCAGCAGGGATAGCGGGGGGGAAACCGGGGAGCTGTTTTTT,CATSRDSGGETGELFF
.,.,TRBV7-9,TRBJ2-1,TGTGCCAGCAGCCCGGGGACCTCAGAGCAGTTCTTC,CASSPGTSEQFF
.,once,TRBV15,TRBJ1-1,TGTGCCACCAGCAGAGATGCGGACCTCCAACCGTGGGCTTTCTTT,CATSRDADLQPWAFF
.,few,TRBV14,TRBJ2-2,TGTGCCAGCAGCCAAGATAGTCCGCAGGGAGTGATCACCGGGGAGCTGTTTTTT,CASSQDSPQGVITGELFF
.,.,TRBV19,TRBJ2-7,TGTGCCAGTAGTATTGGGGCAGACTTTACCTACGAGCAGTACTTC,CASSIGADFTYEQYF
.,few,TRBV11-2,TRBJ2-1,TGTGCCAGCAGCTCGTCCGGGACACGCTTAGGGAATGAGCAGTTCTTC,CASSSSGTRLGNEQFF
TRBD1,.,TRBV13,TRBJ2-1,TGTGCCAGCAGCCCAGGACAGGGAACCTACAATGAGCAGTTCTTC,CASSPGQGTYNEQFF
.,.,TRBV29-1,TRBJ2-7,TGCAGCGTTGAAGTTTCTGGGGACGAGCAGTACTTC,CSVEVSGDEQYF
.,few,TRBV29-1,TRBJ2-7,TGCAGCGTTGCCGGACAGGAGCAGTACTTC,CSVAGQEQYF
.,.,TRBV7-3,TRBJ2-2,TGTGCCAGCAGCTCGAATTTCAGGGGAGGATCTAACACCGGGGAGCTGTTTTTT,CASSSNFRGGSNTGELFF
.,.,TRBV11-2,TRBJ2-1,TGTGCCAGCAGCATACAGGTTAATGAGCAGTTCTTC,CASSIQVNEQFF
.,few,TRBV13,TRBJ1-4,TGTGCCAGCAGCCACCGGGTCCCGAGGAATGAAAAACTGTTTTTT,CASSHRVPRNEKLFF
.,.,TRBV9,TRBJ2-3,TGTGCCAGCAGCGTAGACCCCGGGACATCGGTAGCAAATACGCAGTATTTT,CASSVDPGTSVANTQYF
.,.,TRBV7-9,TRBJ1-2,TGTGCCAGCAGCTTGGCTACTAACTATGGCTACACCTTC,CASSLATNYGYTF
.,few,TRBV13,TRBJ1-5,TGTGCCAGCAGCTTAGGGGGGTTTGGGGGCAATCAGCCCCAGCATTTT,CASSLGGFGGNQPQHF
.,few,TRBV6-6,TRBJ1-1,TGTGCCAGCACCGTGGCCCCGGGGGTCGAAACTGAAGCTTTCTTT,CASTVAPGVETEAFF
TRBD2,few,TRBV7-2,TRBJ2-3,TGTGCCAGCAGCGAAGAAACGGGGGGGAGCACAGATACGCAGTATTTT,CASSEETGGSTDTQYF
.,.,TRBV6-5,TRBJ2-1,TGTGCCAGCAGTTACTGGGGGCCAGGGATGAATGAGCAGTTCTTC,CASSYWGPGMNEQFF
TRBD1,.,TRBV7-9,TRBJ2-7,TGTGCCAGCAGCCCCCGGACAGGGACCTACGAGCAGTACTTC,CASSPRTGTYEQYF
TRBD2,.,TRBV7-9,TRBJ2-1,TGTGCCAGCGGGGGCGACACTAGCGGGGCTAACTCCTACAATGAGCAGTTCTTC,CASGGDTSGANSYNEQFF
TRBD1,.,TRBV29-1,TRBJ1-1,TGCAGCGTTGTAGCACAGGGGGCCACTGAAGCTTTCTTT,CSVVAQGATEAFF
.,.,TRBV5-4,TRBJ2-1,TGTGCCAGCAGCCCCGGGACAATCCATGAGCAGTTCTTC,CASSPGTIHEQFF
TRBD1,.,TRBV27,TRBJ2-2,TGTGCCAGCAGTTCACAGGGGGCTATGGACACCGGGGAGCTGTTTTTT,CASSSQGAMDTGELFF
TRBD2,.,TRBV9,TRBJ2-1,TGTGCCAGCAGCGCCGCCAGCGGGAGCTACAATGAGCAGTTCTTC,CASSAASGSYNEQFF
.,.,TRBV5-1,TRBJ2-7,TGCGCCAGCAGCAGCTCCTACGAGCAGTACTTC,CASSSSYEQYF
.,few,TRBV10-3,TRBJ2-2,TGTGCCATCAAGGACCCCGCGAACACCGGGGAGCTGTTTTTT,CAIKDPANTGELFF
TRBD1,.,TRBV7-9,TRBJ1-6,TGTGCCAGCAGCTTACAGGACAGGGACTCACCCCTCCACTTT,CASSLQDRDSPLHF
.,.,TRBV30,TRBJ2-7,TGTGCCTGGAGTCTGTCAGGGGCCTACGAGCAGTACTTC,CAWSLSGAYEQYF
TRBD2,.,TRBV4-3,TRBJ2-5,TGCGCCAGCAGCCAAGATCGCCTAGCGGGGGGAAGGGAGACCCAGTACTTC,CASSQDRLAGGRETQYF
.,few,TRBV30,TRBJ1-1,TGTGCCTGGAGTGTTGGCAGTGCGAACACTGAAGCTTTCTTT,CAWSVGSANTEAFF
TRBD2,.,TRBV4-3,TRBJ2-7,TGCGCCAGCAGCCCGCAAGTGGCGGGGGAGTCCTACGAGCAGTACTTC,CASSPQVAGESYEQYF
.,few,TRBV7-2,TRBJ2-1,TGCGCCAGCAGCCCTATGACCCAGGGACCGTACAATGAGCAGTTCTTC,CASSPMTQGPYNEQFF
.,.,TRBV27,TRBJ1-2,TGTGCCAGCGGATCCAACAGGGCGGGTGGCTACACCTTC,CASGSNRAGGYTF
.,.,TRBV2,TRBJ1-1,TGTGCCAGCAGCGAGGGGGGGAACACTGAAGCTTTCTTT,CASSEGGNTEAFF
TRBD1,.,TRBV27,TRBJ2-7,TGTGCCAGCAGTCTTGGACAGGGGGGGTACGAGCAGTACTTC,CASSLGQGGYEQYF
.,.,TRBV27,TRBJ2-7,TGTGCCAGCAGTTTGGTCAGGGGCTACGAGCAGTACTTC,CASSLVRGYEQYF
.,once,TRBV6-6,TRBJ2-3,TGTGCCAGCAGTTACTCTTTGAGGACAGATACGCAGTATTTT,CASSYSLRTDTQYF
TRBD2,.,TRBV6-4,TRBJ2-1,TGTGCCAGCAGTGGGACTAGCGGGGGGTACAATGAGCAGTTCTTC,CASSGTSGGYNEQFF
.,.,TRBV29-1,TRBJ2-3,TGCAGCGTCTTATCAGATACGCAGTATTTT,CSVLSDTQYF
.,.,TRBV27,TRBJ1-1,TGTGCCAGCAGTCTCGCCTGGGGCACTGAAGCTTTCTTT,CASSLAWGTEAFF
.,.,TRBV5-4,TRBJ2-7,TGTGCCAGCAGTCAGGGGCCCTCCTACGAGCAGTACTTC,CASSQGPSYEQYF
TRBD1,.,TRBV4-3,TRBJ1-2,TGCGCCAGCAGCCAAGATTCCCGACAGGGTAATGGCTACACCTTC,CASSQDSRQGNGYTF
.,.,TRBV6-6,TRBJ2-3,TGTGCCAGCAGTGACGGTCGAGAAACAGATACGCAGTATTTT,CASSDGRETDTQYF
.,.,TRBV2,TRBJ1-1,TGTGCCAGCAGGGTAGGACCGGGGAGGGAAGCTTTCTTT,CASRVGPGREAFF
.,few,TRBV7-7,TRBJ1-1,TGTGCCAGCAGCCGAACAAGGAACACTGAAGCTTTCTTT,CASSRTRNTEAFF